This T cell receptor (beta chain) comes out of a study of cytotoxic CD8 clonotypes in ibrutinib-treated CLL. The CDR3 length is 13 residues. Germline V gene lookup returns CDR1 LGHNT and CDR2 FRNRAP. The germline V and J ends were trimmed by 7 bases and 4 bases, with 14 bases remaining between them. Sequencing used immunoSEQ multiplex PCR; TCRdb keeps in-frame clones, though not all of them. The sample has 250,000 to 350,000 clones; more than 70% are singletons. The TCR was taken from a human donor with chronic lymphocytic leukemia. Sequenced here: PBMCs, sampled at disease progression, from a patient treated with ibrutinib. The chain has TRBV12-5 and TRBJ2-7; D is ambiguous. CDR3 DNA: TGTGCTAGTGCCCGGATCGGGCGGTACGAGCAGTACTTC. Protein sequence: CASARIGRYEQYF.